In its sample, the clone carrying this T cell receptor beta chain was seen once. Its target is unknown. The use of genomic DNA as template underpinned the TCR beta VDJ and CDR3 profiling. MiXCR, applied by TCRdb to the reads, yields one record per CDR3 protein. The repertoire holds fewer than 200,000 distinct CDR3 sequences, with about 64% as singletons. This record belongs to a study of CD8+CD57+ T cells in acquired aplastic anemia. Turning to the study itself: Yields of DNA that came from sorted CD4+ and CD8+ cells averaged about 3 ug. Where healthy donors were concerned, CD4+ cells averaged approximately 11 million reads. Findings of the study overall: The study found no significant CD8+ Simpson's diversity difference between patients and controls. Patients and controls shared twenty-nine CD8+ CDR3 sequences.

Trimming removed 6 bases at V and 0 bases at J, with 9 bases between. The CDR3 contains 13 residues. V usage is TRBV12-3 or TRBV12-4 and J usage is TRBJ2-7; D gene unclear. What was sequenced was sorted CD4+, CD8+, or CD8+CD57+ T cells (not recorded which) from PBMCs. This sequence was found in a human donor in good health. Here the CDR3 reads CASRLGPSYEQYF. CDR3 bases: TGTGCCAGCAGACTCGGGCCCTCCTACGAGCAGTACTTC.